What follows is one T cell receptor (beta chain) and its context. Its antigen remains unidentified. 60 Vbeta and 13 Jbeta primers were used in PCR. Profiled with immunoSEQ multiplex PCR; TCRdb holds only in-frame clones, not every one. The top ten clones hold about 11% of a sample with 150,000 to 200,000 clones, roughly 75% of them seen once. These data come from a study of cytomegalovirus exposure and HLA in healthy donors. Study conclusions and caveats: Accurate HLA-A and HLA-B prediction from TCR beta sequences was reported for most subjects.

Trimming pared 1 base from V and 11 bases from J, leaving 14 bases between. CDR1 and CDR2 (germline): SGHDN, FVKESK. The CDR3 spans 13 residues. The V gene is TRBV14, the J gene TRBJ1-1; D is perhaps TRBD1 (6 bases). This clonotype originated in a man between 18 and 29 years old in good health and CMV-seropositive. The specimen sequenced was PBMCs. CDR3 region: CASSQVGQCIAFF. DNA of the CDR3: TGTGCCAGCAGCCAAGTGGGACAATGTATCGCTTTCTTT.